This TCR gamma chain originates from a study of intestinal T cells in coeliac disease. The CDR3 spans 14 residues. From germline, CDR1 is VTNTFY and CDR2 YDVSTARD (reference sequence). Trimming took 3 bases from V and 6 from J; bases not matched to a gene: 7. Each case's genomic DNA was extracted from ten approximately 5-µm formalin-fixed paraffin-embedded scrolls. Study conclusions and caveats: Splitting by age did not yield significant classification despite group age differences.

LymphoTrack primers amplified TRG sequences from about 200 ng of biopsy DNA. TCRdb reran clone calling via CATT on the multiplex PCR reads. Of over 1,500 gamma-chain clones in the sample, 40% to 55% were seen once. Remarks on this clone: Its antigen is unknown. The sample carries other DNA sequences with the same CDR3.

The genes are TRGV3 and TRGJP2. The TCR comes from a human donor with celiac disease. The material sequenced was a duodenal biopsy. For the CDR3, the DNA is TGTGCCACCTGGGACCGGGGACGTGATTGGATCAAGACGTTT. The encoded protein is CATWDRGRDWIKTF.